This T cell receptor (beta chain) was documented in a study of T cell changes during pregnancy in multiple sclerosis. V gave up 2 bases and J gave up 3 bases, with 8 bases separating them. This CDR3 has 13 residues. Germline V gene lookup returns CDR1 MDHEN and CDR2 SYDVKM. Sequencing used immunoSEQ multiplex PCR; TCRdb keeps in-frame clones, though not all of them. This sample has 130,000 or so clones; 95% to 98% occur once, and the top ten carry roughly 0.45%. J is TRBJ2-7 and V is TRBV28; the D gene is possibly TRBD1 (5 bases). The TCR comes from a female donor with multiple sclerosis, enrolled in a pregnancy study. Material: peripheral blood, obtained after pregnancy. The CDR3: CASSLGADYEQYF. The CDR3 DNA reads TGTGCCAGCAGTTTAGGGGCGGACTACGAGCAGTACTTC.